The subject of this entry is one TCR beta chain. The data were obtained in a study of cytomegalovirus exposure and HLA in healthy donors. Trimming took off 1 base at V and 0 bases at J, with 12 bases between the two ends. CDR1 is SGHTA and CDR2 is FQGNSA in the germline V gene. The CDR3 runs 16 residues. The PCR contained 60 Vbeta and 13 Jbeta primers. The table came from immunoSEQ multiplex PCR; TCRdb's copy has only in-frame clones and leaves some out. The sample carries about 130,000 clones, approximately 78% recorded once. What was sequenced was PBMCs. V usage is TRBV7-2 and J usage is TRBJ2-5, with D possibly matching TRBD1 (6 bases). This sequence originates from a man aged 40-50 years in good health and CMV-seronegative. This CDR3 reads CASSLVWGRHQETQYF. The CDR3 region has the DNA TGTGCCAGCAGCTTAGTCTGGGGGCGCCACCAAGAGACCCAGTACTTC. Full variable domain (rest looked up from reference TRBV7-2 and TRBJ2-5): GAGVSQSPSNKVTEKGKDVELRCDPISGHTALYWYRQSLGQGLEFLIYFQGNSAPDKSGLPSDRFSAERTGGSVSTLTIQRTQQEDSAVYLCASSLVWGRHQETQYFGPGTRLLVL.